This T cell receptor (beta chain) was retrieved from a study of blood T cell repertoires in COVID-19. Sequencing used immunoSEQ multiplex PCR; TCRdb keeps in-frame clones, though not all of them. Of approximately 260,000 clones listed, around 91% are singletons. This clone was counted a single time. Germline lookup yields CDR1 SQVTM and CDR2 ANQGSEA. The CDR3 runs 14 residues. The V end lost 4 bases, the J end lost 0 bases, and 10 bases lay between the germline ends. Those enrolled in Seattle joined during active infection and were followed longitudinally afterward. The clonotype comes from a woman aged 55-75 years with COVID-19, enrolled during active disease. The sample was peripheral blood. The chain couples TRBV29-1 to TRBJ1-5; D not resolved. CDR3 residues: CSVGWPNSNQPQHF. The CDR3 DNA follows: TGCAGCGTTGGGTGGCCGAATAGCAATCAGCCCCAGCATTTT. The full variable domain, completed using reference TRBV29-1 and TRBJ1-5, is SAVISQKPSRDICQRGTSLTIQCQVDSQVTMMFWYRQQPGQSLTLIATANQGSEATYESGFVIDKFPISRPNLTFSTLTVSNMSPEDSSIYLCSVGWPNSNQPQHFGDGTRLSIL.